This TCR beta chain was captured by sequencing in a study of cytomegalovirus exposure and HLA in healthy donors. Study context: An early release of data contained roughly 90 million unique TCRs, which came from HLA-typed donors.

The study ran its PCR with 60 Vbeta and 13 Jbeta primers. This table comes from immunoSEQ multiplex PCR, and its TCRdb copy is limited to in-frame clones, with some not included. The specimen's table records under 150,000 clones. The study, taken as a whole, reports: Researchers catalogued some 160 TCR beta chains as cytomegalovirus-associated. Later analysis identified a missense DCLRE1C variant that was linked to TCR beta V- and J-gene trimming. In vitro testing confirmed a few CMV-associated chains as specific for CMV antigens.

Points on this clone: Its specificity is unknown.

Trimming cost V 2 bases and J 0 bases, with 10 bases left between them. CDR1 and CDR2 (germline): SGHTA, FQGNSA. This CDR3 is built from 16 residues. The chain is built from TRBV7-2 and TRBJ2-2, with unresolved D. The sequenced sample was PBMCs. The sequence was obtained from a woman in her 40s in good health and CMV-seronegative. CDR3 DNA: TGTGCCAGCAGCTTAAGTCGAGCTACGAACACCGGGGAGCTGTTTTTT. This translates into CASSLSRATNTGELFF.